Following are 14 T cell receptor beta chains from one sample sequenced in a study of blood T cell repertoires in COVID-19. Only in-frame clones appear in the TCRdb table, and some are missing; sequencing was by immunoSEQ multiplex PCR. This sample has about 480,000 clones, with roughly 85% found just once. Specimen: PBMCs or T cells enriched from blood (not recorded which). These receptor sequences come from a young woman with acute COVID-19.

V and J are TRBV5-8 and TRBJ2-2, with D possibly being TRBD1 (6 bases). Germline V CDR1 and CDR2: SGHTS, YDEGEE. V was cut by 5 bases and J by 5 bases, with 13 bases left in between. The CDR3 consists of 14 residues. The CDR3 DNA reads TGTGCCAGCAGTTCTCAGGGGTGGACCGGGGAGCTGTTTTTT. Its translation is CASSSQGWTGELFF.

The V and J genes are TRBV2 and TRBJ1-6; unclear D gene. V lost 2 bases and J lost 6, with 14 bases in between. The length of the CDR3 is 16 residues. Germline lookup yields CDR1 SNHLY and CDR2 FYNNEI. The chain's CDR3 is CASSEIRRDLNSPLHF. In nucleotides, the CDR3 is TGTGCCAGCAGTGAAATCCGGAGAGACCTTAATTCACCCCTCCACTTT.

V is TRBV7-2 and J is TRBJ1-2, with D perhaps TRBD1 (6 bases). Germline V gene data show CDR1 as SGHTA and CDR2 as FQGNSA. This CDR3 spans 15 amino acids. Trimming cost V 4 bases and J 2 bases, with 14 bases left between them. The CDR3: CASSSVKGQNYGYTF. CDR3 DNA sequence: TGTGCCAGCAGCTCAGTAAAAGGACAGAACTATGGCTACACCTTC.

This chain links TRBV11-2 with TRBJ2-7; D is uncertain. The CDR3 length is 14 residues. V was cut by 5 bases and J by 3 bases, with 14 bases left in between. The germline V gene has CDR1 SGHAT and CDR2 FQNNGV. The DNA of the CDR3 is TGTGCCAGCAGCCCACTCACGCCTGTCTACGAGCAGTACTTC. Protein sequence: CASSPLTPVYEQYF. Filled out from reference TRBV11-2 and TRBJ2-7, the complete variable domain reads EAGVAQSPRYKIIEKRQSVAFWCNPISGHATLYWYQQILGQGPKLLIQFQNNGVVDDSQLPKDRFSAERLKGVDSTLKIQPAKLEDSAVYLCASSPLTPVYEQYFGPGTRLTVT.

The rearrangement joins TRBV6-2 or TRBV6-3 to TRBJ1-2; 10 bases fit TRBD1. CDR3 length: 15 residues. Germline V gives CDR1 MNHEY, CDR2 SVGEGT. Trimming cost V 5 bases and J 7 bases; bases outside gene matches: 10. CDR3 nucleotide sequence: TGTGCCAGCAGTAAACCGGGACAGGGGAACGGTGGCTACACCTTC. This codes for CASSKPGQGNGGYTF.

This rearrangement joins TRBV13 to TRBJ2-1, with TRBD2 matching over 9 bases. CDR1 and CDR2 from the germline V gene are PRHDT and FYEKMQ (reference sequence). The CDR3 is 17 amino acids. V shed 2 bases and J 6 bases; nucleotides not matched to a gene: 11. The CDR3 DNA reads as TGTGCCAGCAGCTTACTCTTAGGGACTAGCCCTCTCAATGAGCAGTTCTTC. This translates into CASSLLLGTSPLNEQFF.

The rearrangement links TRBV19 to TRBJ1-2; D is unclear. The CDR3 sequence is 14 residues long. Per germline, CDR1 LNHDA and CDR2 SQIVND (reference sequence). The V and J ends lost 2 bases and 8 bases respectively, with 15 bases between them. CDR3 bases: TGTGCCAGTAGTATAACGGGAGCCCTTATCGGCTACACCTTC. Its protein product is CASSITGALIGYTF.

The CDR3 region is CASSQGDRATAFF. Written as DNA, the CDR3 is TGTGCCAGCAGCCAGGGGGACAGGGCAACCGCTTTCTTT. V usage is TRBV5-5 and J usage is TRBJ1-1, with 9 bases that match TRBD1. Germline values: CDR1 SGHKS, CDR2 YYEKEE (reference sequence). Germline trimming cut 4 bases from V and 11 bases from J; bases unmatched to any gene: 9. This CDR3 has 13 amino acids.

CDR3: CASSLVHTAGNTIYF. DNA of the CDR3: TGTGCCAGCAGCTTAGTACACACAGCTGGAAACACCATATATTTT. This chain joins TRBV7-8 and TRBJ1-3; D not resolved. V lost 1 base and J 2 bases, leaving 9 bases between the germline ends. The CDR3 spans 15 residues. Germline CDR1 SGHVS, CDR2 FQNEAQ.

V is TRBV7-9 and J is TRBJ1-3, with D perhaps matching TRBD1 (6 bases). The CDR3 covers 16 residues. Germline CDR1 is SEHNR and CDR2 is FQNEAQ (reference sequence). V shed 0 bases and J shed 2 bases, with 11 bases lying between them. This CDR3 reads CASSLAVRGTGNTIYF. As DNA, the CDR3 is TGTGCCAGCAGCTTAGCTGTGAGGGGGACTGGAAACACCATATATTTT.

This clone was seen once. This sequence joins TRBV10-3 and TRBJ1-2; D call uncertain. V gave up 4 bases and J gave up 6 bases, with 18 bases separating them. The germline CDR1 and CDR2 sequences are ENHRY and SYGVKD. The CDR3 consists of 15 residues. The DNA for the CDR3 is TGTGCCATCAGTGGGTCCTATGACAAATTCAATGGCTACACCTTC. Translated, it gives CAISGSYDKFNGYTF.

The chain employs TRBV5-1 and TRBJ1-2, with D maybe TRBD1 (5 bases). Germline V gene data show CDR1 as SGHRS and CDR2 as YFSETQ. This CDR3 contains 17 residues. The germline V and J ends were trimmed by 0 bases and 0 bases, with 15 bases remaining between them. This chain's CDR3 is CASSLAKTGLANYGYTF. The CDR3 DNA reads TGCGCCAGCAGCTTGGCCAAAACAGGTTTAGCTAACTATGGCTACACCTTC.

The chain recombines TRBV15 with TRBJ2-1, with D perhaps matching TRBD2 (7 bases). The CDR3 has 15 amino acids. Germline values: CDR1 LNHNV, CDR2 YYDKDF (reference sequence). Trimming shortened V by 4 bases and J by 8 bases, and 18 bases separated the two germline ends. In DNA form, the CDR3 reads TGTGCCACCAGCAATAAGGGGGGGCGCGAATATGAGCAGTTCTTC. As protein: CATSNKGGREYEQFF. Looking up the rest from reference TRBV15 and TRBJ2-1 gives the full variable domain: DAMVIQNPRYQVTQFGKPVTLSCSQTLNHNVMYWYQQKSSQAPKLLFHYYDKDFNNEADTPDNFQSRRPNTSFCFLDIRSPGLGDTAMYLCATSNKGGREYEQFFGPGTRLTVL.

As regards this clone: The germline gene is not matched at one end of the junction; a read error may be the cause. The rearrangement joins TRBV11-2 to TRBJ2-1, with 10 bases that match TRBD2. The CDR3 has 13 amino acids. The germline CDR1 and CDR2 sequences are SGHAT and FQNNGV. CDR3 amino acids: CASSLGTGTSVLF. DNA for the CDR3: TGTGCCAGCAGCTTAGGGACCGGGACTAGCGTTCTCTTC. Full variable domain (missing parts from reference TRBV11-2 and TRBJ2-1): EAGVAQSPRYKIIEKRQSVAFWCNPISGHATLYWYQQILGQGPKLLIQFQNNGVVDDSQLPKDRFSAERLKGVDSTLKIQPAKLEDSAVYLCASSLGTGTSVLFGPGTRLTVL.